The source of this TCR beta chain is a study of blood T cell repertoires in COVID-19. Study in general: Samples came from the United States, Italy and Spain, spanning acute and convalescent COVID-19. T cells, B-cell-depleted T cells, or PBMCs supplied cDNA or gDNA.

Study processing details: Using reference gene primer amplification, nucleated cell counts were estimated. Produced via immunoSEQ multiplex PCR; TCRdb's table is partial and in-frame only. The V and J calls and clone size are taken from that table; D and trimming were inferred from the DNA. The profile covers 130,000 or so clones, with 60% to 85% appearing a single time and about 15% taken by the ten largest. The CDR3 is made up of 15 amino acids. Sequenced sample: peripheral blood. The chain has TRBV21-1 and TRBJ2-2; the table's D call of TRBD2 was not tested on the DNA. TRBV21-1 is described as a pseudogene. This TCR derives from a man over 45 with acute or convalescent COVID-19. CDR3 sequence (DNA): TGTGCCAGCAGCGAAGGGGACTCTAACACCGGGGAGCTGTTTTTT. Translating gives CASSEGDSNTGELFF.